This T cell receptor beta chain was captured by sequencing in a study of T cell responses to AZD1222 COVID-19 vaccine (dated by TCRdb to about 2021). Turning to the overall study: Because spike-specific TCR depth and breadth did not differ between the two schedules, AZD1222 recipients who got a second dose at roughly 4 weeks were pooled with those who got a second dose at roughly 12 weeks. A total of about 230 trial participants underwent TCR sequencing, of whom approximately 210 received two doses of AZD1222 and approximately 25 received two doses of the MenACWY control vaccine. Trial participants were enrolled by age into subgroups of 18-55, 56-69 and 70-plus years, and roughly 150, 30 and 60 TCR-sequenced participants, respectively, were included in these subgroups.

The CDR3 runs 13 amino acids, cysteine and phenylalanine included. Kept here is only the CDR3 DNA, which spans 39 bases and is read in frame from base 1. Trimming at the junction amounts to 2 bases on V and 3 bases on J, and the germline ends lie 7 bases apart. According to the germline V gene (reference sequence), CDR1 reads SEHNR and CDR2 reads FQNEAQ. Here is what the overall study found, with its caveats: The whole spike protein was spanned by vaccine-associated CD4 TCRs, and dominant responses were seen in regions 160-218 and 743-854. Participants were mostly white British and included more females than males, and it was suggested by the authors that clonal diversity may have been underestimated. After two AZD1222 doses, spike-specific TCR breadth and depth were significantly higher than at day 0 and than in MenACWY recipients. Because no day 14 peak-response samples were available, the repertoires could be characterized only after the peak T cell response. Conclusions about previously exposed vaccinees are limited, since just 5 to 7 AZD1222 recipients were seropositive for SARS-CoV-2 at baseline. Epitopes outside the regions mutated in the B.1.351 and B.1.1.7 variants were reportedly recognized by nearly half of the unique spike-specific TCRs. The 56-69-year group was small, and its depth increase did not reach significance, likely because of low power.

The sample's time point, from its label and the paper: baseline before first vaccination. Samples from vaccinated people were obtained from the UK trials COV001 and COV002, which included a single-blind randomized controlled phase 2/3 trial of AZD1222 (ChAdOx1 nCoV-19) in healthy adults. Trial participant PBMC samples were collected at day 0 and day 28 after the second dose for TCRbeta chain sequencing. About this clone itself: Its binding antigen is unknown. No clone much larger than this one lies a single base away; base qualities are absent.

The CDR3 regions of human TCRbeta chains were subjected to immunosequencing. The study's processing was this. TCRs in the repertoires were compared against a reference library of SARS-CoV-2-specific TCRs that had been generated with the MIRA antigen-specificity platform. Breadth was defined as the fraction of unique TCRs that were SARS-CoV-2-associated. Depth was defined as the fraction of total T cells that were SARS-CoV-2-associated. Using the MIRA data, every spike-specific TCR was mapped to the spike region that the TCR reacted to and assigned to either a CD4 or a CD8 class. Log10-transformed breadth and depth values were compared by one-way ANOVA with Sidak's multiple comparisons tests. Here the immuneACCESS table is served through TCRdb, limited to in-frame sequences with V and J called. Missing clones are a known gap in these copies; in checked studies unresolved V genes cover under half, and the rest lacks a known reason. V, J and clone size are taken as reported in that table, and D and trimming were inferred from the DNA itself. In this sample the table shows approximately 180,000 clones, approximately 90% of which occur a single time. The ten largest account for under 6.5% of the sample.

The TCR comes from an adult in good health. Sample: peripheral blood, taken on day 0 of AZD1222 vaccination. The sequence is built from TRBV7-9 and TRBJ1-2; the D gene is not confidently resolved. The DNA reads TGTGCCAGCAGCTTAAACAGAGACTATGGCTACACCTTC. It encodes CASSLNRDYGYTF.